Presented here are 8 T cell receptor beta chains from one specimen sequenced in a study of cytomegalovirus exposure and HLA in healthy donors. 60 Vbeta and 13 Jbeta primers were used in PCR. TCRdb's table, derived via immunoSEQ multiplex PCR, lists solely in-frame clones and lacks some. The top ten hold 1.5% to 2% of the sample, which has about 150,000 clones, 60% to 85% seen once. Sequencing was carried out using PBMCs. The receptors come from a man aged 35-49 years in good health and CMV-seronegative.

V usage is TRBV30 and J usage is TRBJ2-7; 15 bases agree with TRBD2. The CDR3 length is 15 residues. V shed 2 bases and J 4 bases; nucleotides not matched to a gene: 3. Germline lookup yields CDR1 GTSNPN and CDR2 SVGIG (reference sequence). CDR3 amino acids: CAWSPGLAGGYEQYF. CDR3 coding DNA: TGTGCCTGGAGTCCAGGACTAGCGGGAGGGTACGAGCAGTACTTC.

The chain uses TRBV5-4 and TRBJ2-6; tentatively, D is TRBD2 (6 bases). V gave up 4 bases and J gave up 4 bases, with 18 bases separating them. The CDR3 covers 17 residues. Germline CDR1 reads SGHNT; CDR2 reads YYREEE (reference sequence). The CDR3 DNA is TGTGCCAGCAGCCGAGTCTCGGGAGCTGCAGGGGCCAACGTCCTGACTTTC. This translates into CASSRVSGAAGANVLTF. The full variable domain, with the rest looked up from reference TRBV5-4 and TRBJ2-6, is ETGVTQSPTHLIKTRGQQVTLRCSSQSGHNTVSWYQQALGQGPQFIFQYYREEENGRGNFPPRFSGLQFPNYSSELNVNALELDDSALYLCASSRVSGAAGANVLTFGAGSRLTVL.

The CDR3 DNA follows: TGTGCCAGCAGTTTACAGGGGGCAAGGACTGAAGCTTTCTTT. It specifies CASSLQGARTEAFF. The J gene is TRBJ1-1, the V gene TRBV27; 8 nucleotides align to TRBD1. Per the germline V gene, CDR1 is MNHEY and CDR2 is SMNVEV (reference sequence). CDR3 length equals 14 residues. V lost 2 bases, J lost 5 bases, and 4 bases stayed unmatched.

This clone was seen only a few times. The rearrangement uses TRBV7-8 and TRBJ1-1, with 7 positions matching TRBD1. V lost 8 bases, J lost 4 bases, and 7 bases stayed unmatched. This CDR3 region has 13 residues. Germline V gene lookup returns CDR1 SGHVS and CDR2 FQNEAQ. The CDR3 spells CASATGSITEAFF. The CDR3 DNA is TGTGCCAGCGCGACAGGGTCCATCACTGAAGCTTTCTTT.

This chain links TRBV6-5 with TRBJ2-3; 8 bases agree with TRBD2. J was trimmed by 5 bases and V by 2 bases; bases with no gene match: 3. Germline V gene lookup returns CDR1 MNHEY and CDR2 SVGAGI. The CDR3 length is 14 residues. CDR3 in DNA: TGTGCCAGCAGTTACCCCGGGACTAGAGATACGCAGTATTTT. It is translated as CASSYPGTRDTQYF.

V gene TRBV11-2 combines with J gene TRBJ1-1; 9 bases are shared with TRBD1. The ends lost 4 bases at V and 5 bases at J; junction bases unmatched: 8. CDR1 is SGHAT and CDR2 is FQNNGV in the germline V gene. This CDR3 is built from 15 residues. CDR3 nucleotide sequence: TGTGCCAGCAGCTCCTACAGGGGGCCCGGAACTGAAGCTTTCTTT. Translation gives CASSSYRGPGTEAFF.

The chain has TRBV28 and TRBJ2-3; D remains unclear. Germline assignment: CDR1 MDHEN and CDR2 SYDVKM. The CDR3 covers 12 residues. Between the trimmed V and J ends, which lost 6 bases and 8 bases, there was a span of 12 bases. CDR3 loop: CASSQTVATQYF. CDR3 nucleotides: TGTGCCAGCAGCCAGACTGTGGCTACGCAGTATTTT.

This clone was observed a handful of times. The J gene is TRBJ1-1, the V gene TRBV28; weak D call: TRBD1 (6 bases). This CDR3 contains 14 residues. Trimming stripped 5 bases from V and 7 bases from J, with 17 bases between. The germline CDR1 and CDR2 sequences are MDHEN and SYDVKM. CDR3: CASSPLTGLGEAFF. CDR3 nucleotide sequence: TGTGCCAGCAGTCCGCTAACAGGGTTGGGTGAAGCTTTCTTT.